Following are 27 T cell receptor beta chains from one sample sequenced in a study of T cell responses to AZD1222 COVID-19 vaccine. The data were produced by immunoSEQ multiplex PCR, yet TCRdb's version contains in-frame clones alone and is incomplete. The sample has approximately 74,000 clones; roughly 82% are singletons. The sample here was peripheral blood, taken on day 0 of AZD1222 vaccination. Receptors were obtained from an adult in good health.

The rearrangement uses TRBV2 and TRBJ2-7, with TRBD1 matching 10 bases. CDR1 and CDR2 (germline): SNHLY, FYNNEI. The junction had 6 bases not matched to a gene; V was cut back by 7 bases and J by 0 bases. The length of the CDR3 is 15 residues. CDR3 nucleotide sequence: TGTGCCAGCATAGAGGGGGACAGGGGCTCCTACGAGCAGTACTTC. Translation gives CASIEGDRGSYEQYF.

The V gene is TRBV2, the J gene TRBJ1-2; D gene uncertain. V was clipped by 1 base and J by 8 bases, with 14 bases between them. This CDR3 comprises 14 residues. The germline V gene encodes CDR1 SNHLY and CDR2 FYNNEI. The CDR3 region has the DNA TGTGCCAGCAGTGAAGAAAACAGCCGGGCCGGCTACACCTTC. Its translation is CASSEENSRAGYTF.

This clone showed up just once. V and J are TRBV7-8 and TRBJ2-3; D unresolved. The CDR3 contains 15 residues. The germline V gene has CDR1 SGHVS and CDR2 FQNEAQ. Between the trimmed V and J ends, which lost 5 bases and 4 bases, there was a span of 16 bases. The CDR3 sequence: CASSGSSERADTQYF. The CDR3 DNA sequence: TGTGCCAGCAGCGGATCTTCGGAGCGCGCAGATACGCAGTATTTT.

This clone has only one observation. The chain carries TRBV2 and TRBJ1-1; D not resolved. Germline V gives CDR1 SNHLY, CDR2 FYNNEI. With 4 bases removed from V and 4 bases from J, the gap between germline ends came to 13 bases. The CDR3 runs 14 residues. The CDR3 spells CASSAYEGFTEAFF. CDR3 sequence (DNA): TGTGCCAGCAGTGCTTACGAAGGGTTCACTGAAGCTTTCTTT.

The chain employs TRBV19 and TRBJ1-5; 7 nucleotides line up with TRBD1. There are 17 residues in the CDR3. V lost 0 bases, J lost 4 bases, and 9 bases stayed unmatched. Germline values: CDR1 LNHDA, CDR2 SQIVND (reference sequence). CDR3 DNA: TGTGCCAGTAGTATAGAAATTTACAGGGGAAGAAATCAGCCCCAGCATTTT. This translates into CASSIEIYRGRNQPQHF.

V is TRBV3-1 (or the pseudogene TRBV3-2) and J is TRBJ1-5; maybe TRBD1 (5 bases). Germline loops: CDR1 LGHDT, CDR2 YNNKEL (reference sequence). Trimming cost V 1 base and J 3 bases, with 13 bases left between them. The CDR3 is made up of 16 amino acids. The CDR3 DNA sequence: TGTGCCAGCAGCCAAGGGGTTCGGGGCCCCAATCAGCCCCAGCATTTT. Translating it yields CASSQGVRGPNQPQHF.

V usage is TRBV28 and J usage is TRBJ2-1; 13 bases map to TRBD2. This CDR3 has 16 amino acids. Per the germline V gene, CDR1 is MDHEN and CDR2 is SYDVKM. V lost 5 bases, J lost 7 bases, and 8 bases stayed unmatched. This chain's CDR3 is CASSPGLAGEGNEQFF. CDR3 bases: TGTGCCAGCAGTCCCGGACTAGCGGGAGAGGGAAATGAGCAGTTCTTC.

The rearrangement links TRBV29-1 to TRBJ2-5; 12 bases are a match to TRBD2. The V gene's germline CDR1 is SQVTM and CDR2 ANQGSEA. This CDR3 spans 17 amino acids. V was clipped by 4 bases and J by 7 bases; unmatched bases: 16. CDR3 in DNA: TGCAGCGTTGGGACTAGCGGGATGGTGGGAAAAAAGGGGACCCAGTACTTC. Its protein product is CSVGTSGMVGKKGTQYF.

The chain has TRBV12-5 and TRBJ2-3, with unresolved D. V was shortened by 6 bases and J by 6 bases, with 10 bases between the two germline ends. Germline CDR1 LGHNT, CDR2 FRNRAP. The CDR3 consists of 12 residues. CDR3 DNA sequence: TGTGCTAGTGGCCCAGCAAGGGATACGCAGTATTTT. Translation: CASGPARDTQYF.

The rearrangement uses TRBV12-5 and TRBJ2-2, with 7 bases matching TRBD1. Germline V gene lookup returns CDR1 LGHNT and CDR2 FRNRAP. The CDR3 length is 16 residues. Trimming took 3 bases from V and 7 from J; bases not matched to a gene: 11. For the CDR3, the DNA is TGTGCTAGTGGTTTTTTCCTTCAGGGGGTGATCGGGGAGCTGTTTTTT. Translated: CASGFFLQGVIGELFF.

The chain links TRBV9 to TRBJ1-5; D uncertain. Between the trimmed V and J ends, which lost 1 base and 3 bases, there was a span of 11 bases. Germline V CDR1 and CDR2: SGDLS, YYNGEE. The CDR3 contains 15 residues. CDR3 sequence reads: CASSVTADPNQPQHF. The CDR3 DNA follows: TGTGCCAGCAGCGTAACGGCCGACCCCAATCAGCCCCAGCATTTT. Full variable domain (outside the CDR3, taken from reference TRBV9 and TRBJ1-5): DSGVTQTPKHLITATGQRVTLRCSPRSGDLSVYWYQQSLDQGLQFLIQYYNGEERAKGNILERFSAQQFPDLHSELNLSSLELGDSALYFCASSVTADPNQPQHFGDGTRLSIL.

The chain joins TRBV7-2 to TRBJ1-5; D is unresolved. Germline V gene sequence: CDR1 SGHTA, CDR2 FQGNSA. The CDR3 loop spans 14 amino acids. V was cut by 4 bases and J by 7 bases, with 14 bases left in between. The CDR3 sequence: CASSSIGREQPQHF. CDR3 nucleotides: TGTGCCAGCAGCTCTATAGGGCGAGAGCAGCCCCAGCATTTT.

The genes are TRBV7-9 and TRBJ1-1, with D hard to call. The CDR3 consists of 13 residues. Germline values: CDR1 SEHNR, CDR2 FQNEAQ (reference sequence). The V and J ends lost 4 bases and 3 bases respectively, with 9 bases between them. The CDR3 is CASSSYGDTEAFF. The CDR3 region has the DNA TGTGCCAGCAGCTCCTATGGTGACACTGAAGCTTTCTTT.

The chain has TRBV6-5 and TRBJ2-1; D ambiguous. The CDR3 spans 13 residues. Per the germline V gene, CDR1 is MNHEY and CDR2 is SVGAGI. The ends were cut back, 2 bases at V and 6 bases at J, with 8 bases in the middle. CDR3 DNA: TGTGCCAGCAGTTACGGGCGGAGCAATGAGCAGTTCTTC. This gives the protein CASSYGRSNEQFF.

This chain's CDR3 is CASSRLEVGNQPQHF. The CDR3 nucleotides are TGTGCCAGCAGCCGCCTCGAGGTCGGCAATCAGCCCCAGCATTTT. J is TRBJ1-5 and V is TRBV5-6; D gene ambiguous. Trimming left V 4 bases short and J 2 bases short, with 13 bases between. CDR1 is SGHDT and CDR2 is YYEEEE in the germline V gene. The CDR3 extends over 15 amino acids.

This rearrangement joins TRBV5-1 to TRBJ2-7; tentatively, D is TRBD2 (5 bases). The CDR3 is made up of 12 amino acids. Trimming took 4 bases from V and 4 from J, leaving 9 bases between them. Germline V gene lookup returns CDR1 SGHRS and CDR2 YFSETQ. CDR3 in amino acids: CASSPRGYEQYF. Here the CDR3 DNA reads TGCGCCAGCAGCCCCCGGGGTTACGAGCAGTACTTC.

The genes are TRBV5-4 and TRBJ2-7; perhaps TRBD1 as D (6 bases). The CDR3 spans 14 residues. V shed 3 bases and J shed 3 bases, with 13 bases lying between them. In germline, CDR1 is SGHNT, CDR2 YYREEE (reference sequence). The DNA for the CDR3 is TGTGCCAGCAGCTCAGACAGGTTCCTCTACGAGCAGTACTTC. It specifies CASSSDRFLYEQYF.

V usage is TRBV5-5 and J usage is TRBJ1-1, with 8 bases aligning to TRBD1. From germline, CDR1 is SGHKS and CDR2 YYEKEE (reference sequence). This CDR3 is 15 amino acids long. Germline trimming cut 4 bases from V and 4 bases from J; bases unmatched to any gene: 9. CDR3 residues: CASSTQGVGSTEAFF. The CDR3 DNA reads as TGTGCCAGCAGCACACAGGGGGTGGGGAGCACTGAAGCTTTCTTT.

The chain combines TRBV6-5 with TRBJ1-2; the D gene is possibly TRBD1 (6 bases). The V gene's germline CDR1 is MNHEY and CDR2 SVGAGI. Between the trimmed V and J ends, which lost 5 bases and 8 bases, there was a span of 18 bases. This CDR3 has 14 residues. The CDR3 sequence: CASSRSKFGGGYTF. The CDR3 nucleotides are TGTGCCAGCAGTAGATCTAAATTTGGGGGCGGCTACACCTTC.

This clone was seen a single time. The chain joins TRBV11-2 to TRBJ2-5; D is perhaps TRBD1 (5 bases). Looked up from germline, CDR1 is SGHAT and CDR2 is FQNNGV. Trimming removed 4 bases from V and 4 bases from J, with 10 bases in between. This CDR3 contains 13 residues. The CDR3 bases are TGTGCCAGCAGCTCAGGGCCGGGAGAGACCCAGTACTTC. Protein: CASSSGPGETQYF. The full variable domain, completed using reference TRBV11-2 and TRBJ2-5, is EAGVAQSPRYKIIEKRQSVAFWCNPISGHATLYWYQQILGQGPKLLIQFQNNGVVDDSQLPKDRFSAERLKGVDSTLKIQPAKLEDSAVYLCASSSGPGETQYFGPGTRLLVL.

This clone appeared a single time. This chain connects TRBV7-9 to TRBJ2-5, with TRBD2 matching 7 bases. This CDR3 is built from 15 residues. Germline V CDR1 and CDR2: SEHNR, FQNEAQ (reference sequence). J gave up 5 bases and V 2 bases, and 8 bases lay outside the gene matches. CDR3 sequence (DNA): TGTGCCAGCAGCTTAAGGGAGGGGCCCGGGGAGACCCAGTACTTC. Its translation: CASSLREGPGETQYF.

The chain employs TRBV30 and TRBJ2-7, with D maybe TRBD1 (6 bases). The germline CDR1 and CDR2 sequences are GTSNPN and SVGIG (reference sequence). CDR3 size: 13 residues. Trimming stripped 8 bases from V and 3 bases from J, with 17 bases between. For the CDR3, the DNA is TGTGCCCGAGGGGGTTCCTCCGGCTACGAGCAGTACTTC. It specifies CARGGSSGYEQYF.

CDR3 in amino acids: CASSPNAGQGYGYTF. The CDR3 coding sequence is TGTGCCAGCTCACCGAATGCCGGACAGGGGTATGGCTACACCTTC. The chain links TRBV18 to TRBJ1-2; 9 bases match TRBD1. Germline V gives CDR1 KGHSH, CDR2 LQKENI. CDR3 size: 15 residues. Losses at the gene ends were 3 bases for V and 5 bases for J; bases not matched to a gene: 7.

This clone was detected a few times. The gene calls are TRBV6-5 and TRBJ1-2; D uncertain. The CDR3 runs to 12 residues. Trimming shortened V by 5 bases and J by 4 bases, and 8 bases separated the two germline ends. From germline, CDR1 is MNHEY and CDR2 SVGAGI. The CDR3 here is CASSLDTYGYTF. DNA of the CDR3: TGTGCCAGCAGTCTCGACACCTATGGCTACACCTTC.

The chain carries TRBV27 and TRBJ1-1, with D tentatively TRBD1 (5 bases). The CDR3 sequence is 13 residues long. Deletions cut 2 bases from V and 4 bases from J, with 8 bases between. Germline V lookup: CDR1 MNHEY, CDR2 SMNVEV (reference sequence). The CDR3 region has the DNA TGTGCCAGCAGTTTAGGGGGGGTCACTGAAGCTTTCTTT. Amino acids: CASSLGGVTEAFF.

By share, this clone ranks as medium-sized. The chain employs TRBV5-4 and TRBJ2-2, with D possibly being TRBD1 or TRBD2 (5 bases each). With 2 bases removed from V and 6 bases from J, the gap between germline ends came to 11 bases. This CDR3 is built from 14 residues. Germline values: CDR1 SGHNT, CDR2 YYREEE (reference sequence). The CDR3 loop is CASSFGAAAGELFF. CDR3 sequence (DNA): TGTGCCAGCAGCTTCGGGGCAGCGGCCGGGGAGCTGTTTTTT.

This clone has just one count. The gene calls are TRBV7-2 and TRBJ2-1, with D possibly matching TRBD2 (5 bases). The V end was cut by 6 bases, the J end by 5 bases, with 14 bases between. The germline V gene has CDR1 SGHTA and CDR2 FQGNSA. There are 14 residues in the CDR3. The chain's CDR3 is CASSLQWRDNEQFF. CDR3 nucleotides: TGTGCCAGCAGTCTTCAATGGCGGGACAATGAGCAGTTCTTC.